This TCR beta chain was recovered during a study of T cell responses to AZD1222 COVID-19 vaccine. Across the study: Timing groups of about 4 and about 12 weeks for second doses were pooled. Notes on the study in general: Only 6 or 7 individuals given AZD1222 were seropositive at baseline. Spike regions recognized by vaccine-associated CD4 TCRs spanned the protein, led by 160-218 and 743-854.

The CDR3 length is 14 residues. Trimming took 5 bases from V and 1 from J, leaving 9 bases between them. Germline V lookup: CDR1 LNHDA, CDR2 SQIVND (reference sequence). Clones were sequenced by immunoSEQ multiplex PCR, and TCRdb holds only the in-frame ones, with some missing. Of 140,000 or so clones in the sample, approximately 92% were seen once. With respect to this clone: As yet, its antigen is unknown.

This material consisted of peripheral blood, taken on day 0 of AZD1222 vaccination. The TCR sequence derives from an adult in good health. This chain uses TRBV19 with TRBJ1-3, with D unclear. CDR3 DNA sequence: TGTGCCAGTAGTTGGACCTCGTCTGGAAACACCATATATTTT. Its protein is CASSWTSSGNTIYF.